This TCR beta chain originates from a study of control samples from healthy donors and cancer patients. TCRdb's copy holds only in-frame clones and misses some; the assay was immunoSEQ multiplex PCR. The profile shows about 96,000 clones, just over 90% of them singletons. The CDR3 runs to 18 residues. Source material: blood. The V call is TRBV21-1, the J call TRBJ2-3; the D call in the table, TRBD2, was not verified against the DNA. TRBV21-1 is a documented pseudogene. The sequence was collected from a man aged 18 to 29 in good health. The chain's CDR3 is CASSKQFRGGRVTDTQYF. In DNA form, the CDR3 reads TGTGCCAGCAGCAAACAGTTCCGGGGCGGGAGGGTGACAGATACGCAGTATTTT.